A single T cell receptor (beta chain) is shown here with its context. Its matching antigen is unknown. The sample is drawn from a study of vaccination effects on CD4 cells after COVID-19. Study-wide results and caveats: Common cold coronavirus cross-reactivity was shown by only 1 of 255 vaccine-induced clones in healthy vaccinees.

Germline CDR1 MNHEY, CDR2 SVGAGI. The CDR3 extends over 15 amino acids. With 6 bases clipped from V and 2 bases from J, the junction kept 6 bases outside the gene matches. TCRdb's table, derived via immunoSEQ multiplex PCR, lists solely in-frame clones and lacks some. The table includes roughly 41,000 clones, under 85% detected once. Within the ViraFEST assay, antigen-specific CD4+ T cells underwent expansion with viral peptide pools prior to sequencing. It was after approximately 11 days of culture that CD4+ T cells were isolated. Nucleocapsid antibodies were negative in the vaccine recipients, who had never had SARS-CoV-2 infection. Culturing of some 1.8 million PBMC per well took place with around 9.4 IU/ml IL-2 and 9 to 10 ug/ml peptides. IL-2 medium was substituted for half the medium on days 3 and 7.

This TCR was sampled from a human donor who received a COVID-19 vaccine. The chain is built from TRBV6-5 and TRBJ2-1; 8 nucleotides align to TRBD1. This specimen consisted of CD4+ T cells from PBMCs cultured with HCoV-NL63 spike peptides, obtained before COVID-19 vaccination. CDR3 amino acids: CASRSGQGTYNEQFF. DNA for the CDR3: TGTGCCAGCAGATCAGGACAGGGAACCTACAATGAGCAGTTCTTC.